The 31 T cell receptor beta chains listed next were all sequenced from one sample in a study of T cells in Graves' hyperthyroidism and ophthalmopathy (dated by TCRdb to between 2018 and 2020). The library was made by multiplex PCR. The reads were generated on an Illumina HiSeq 2000. The TCR beta CDR3 regions were amplified from the RNA transcripts. The TCR CDR3 was subjected to a first round of RT-PCR using the HTBI primer set and the Qiagen OneStep RT-PCR kit. TCRdb redid the processing of the public reads, applying fastp at Q25 and MiXCR, and retained in-frame beta chains. Each entry is one CDR3 protein sequence, shown with its most common DNA and genes. The sample table shows hundreds of thousands of distinct CDR3 sequences, and about 15% are seen once. 30% to 35% of the sample lies in the top ten. Input material: blood. All receptors come from a woman under 40 with Graves' hyperthyroidism.

This clonotype was seen repeatedly, ten times or more. V and J are TRBV3-1 and TRBJ1-5; 11 nucleotides line up with TRBD1. The CDR3 covers 16 residues. Per the germline V gene, CDR1 is LGHDT and CDR2 is YNNKEL (reference sequence). V shed 4 bases and J 7 bases; nucleotides not matched to a gene: 9. In nucleotides, the CDR3 is TGTGCCAGCAGCCGGGGACAGGGGGATGTCGGACAGCCCCAGCATTTT. It yields the protein CASSRGQGDVGQPQHF. The full variable domain, with the rest looked up from reference TRBV3-1 and TRBJ1-5, is DTAVSQTPKYLVTQMGNDKSIKCEQNLGHDTMYWYKQDSKKFLKIMFSYNNKELIINETVPNRFSPKSPDKAHLNLHINSLELGDSAVYFCASSRGQGDVGQPQHFGDGTRLSIL.

This clonotype was recorded at least ten times. The chain employs TRBV12-3 or TRBV12-4 and TRBJ2-1; TRBD1 matches at 9 bases. The V and J ends lost 5 bases and 4 bases, in that order; junction bases with no gene match: 6. The CDR3 loop spans 15 amino acids. CDR3 residues: CASSRDRARYNEQFF. The CDR3 DNA reads TGTGCCAGCAGTAGGGACAGGGCGAGGTACAATGAGCAGTTCTTC.

This clonotype has at least ten counts. The V gene is TRBV9, the J gene TRBJ2-3; unclear D gene. Trimming took 2 bases from V and 0 from J, leaving 10 bases between them. The CDR3 sequence is 15 residues long. Germline CDR1 is SGDLS and CDR2 is YYNGEE. CDR3: CASSVGWGSTDTQYF. DNA of the CDR3: TGTGCCAGCAGCGTTGGATGGGGTAGCACAGATACGCAGTATTTT.

The chain has TRBV11-2 and TRBJ2-2; 12 nucleotides line up with TRBD2. Per germline, CDR1 SGHAT and CDR2 FQNNGV. The V segment lost 5 bases and the J segment 5 bases; nucleotides outside the gene matches: 6. The CDR3 loop spans 16 amino acids. CDR3 bases: TGTGCCAGCAGCATAACCGGGACTAGCGGGACCGGGGAGCTGTTTTTT. This sequence encodes CASSITGTSGTGELFF.

This clonotype was found a few times. The V and J genes are TRBV5-1 and TRBJ2-6; D assignment may be TRBD1 or TRBD2 (5 bases each). Germline V gene data show CDR1 as SGHRS and CDR2 as YFSETQ. The CDR3 loop spans 15 amino acids. V lost 3 bases and J lost 0, with 7 bases in between. In nucleotides, the CDR3 is TGCGCCAGCAGCTGGGACGGCTCTGGGGCCAACGTCCTGACTTTC. Its translation is CASSWDGSGANVLTF. The variable domain in full, completed from reference TRBV5-1 and TRBJ2-6, reads KAGVTQTPRYLIKTRGQQVTLSCSPISGHRSVSWYQQTPGQGLQFLFEYFSETQRNKGNFPGRFSGRQFSNSRSEMNVSTLELGDSALYLCASSWDGSGANVLTFGAGSRLTVL.

This clonotype was recorded at least ten times. The V gene is TRBV24-1, the J gene TRBJ2-1, with 12 bases lining up with TRBD2. The CDR3 has 14 amino acids. Germline trimming cut 3 bases from V and 7 bases from J; bases unmatched to any gene: 0. Germline CDR1 reads KGHDR; CDR2 reads SFDVKD. In DNA form, the CDR3 reads TGTGCCACCAGTGATGGACTAGCGGGGAATGAGCAGTTCTTC. Its translation: CATSDGLAGNEQFF.

The chain combines TRBV6-1 with TRBJ2-2; D call uncertain. In germline, CDR1 is MNHNS, CDR2 SASEGT. Trimming took off 6 bases at V and 0 bases at J, with 14 bases between the two ends. The CDR3 is 16 residues long. This CDR3 reads CASSRKGQPNTGELFF. The CDR3 nucleotides are TGTGCCAGCAGCCGCAAGGGCCAGCCGAACACCGGGGAGCTGTTTTTT.

This clonotype has ten or more counts. The V and J genes are TRBV18 and TRBJ1-1; D unclear. V lost 4 bases, J lost 0 bases, and 24 bases lay in between. Germline V lookup: CDR1 KGHSH, CDR2 LQKENI. The CDR3 is 19 amino acids. Written as DNA, the CDR3 is TGTGCCAGCTCACTTACCGAGGTTTTGCTCGGGCCGATGAACACTGAAGCTTTCTTT. Its protein is CASSLTEVLLGPMNTEAFF.

The V gene is TRBV24-1, the J gene TRBJ2-7; 7 positions agree with TRBD1. Per germline, CDR1 KGHDR and CDR2 SFDVKD. This CDR3 has 17 amino acids. Trimming at V came to 3 bases and at J to 2 bases, leaving 12 bases not matched to a gene. The CDR3 protein is CATSDPCTGQPTYEQYF. The CDR3 coding sequence is TGTGCCACCAGTGATCCGTGCACGGGACAGCCCACCTACGAGCAGTACTTC.

This clonotype showed up many times. The chain employs TRBV6-1 and TRBJ2-1, with 11 bases identical to TRBD2. The V gene end was trimmed by 6 bases and the J gene end by 4 bases; junction bases not matched to a gene: 8. The germline gives CDR1 MNHNS, CDR2 SASEGT. The CDR3 totals 16 residues. This CDR3 is CASSPPTSGEYNEQFF. As DNA, the CDR3 is TGTGCCAGCAGCCCCCCGACTAGCGGGGAATACAATGAGCAGTTCTTC.

The table lists this clonotype with a few counts. The chain has TRBV27 and TRBJ1-1; D may be TRBD1 (6 bases). CDR3 size: 13 residues. V was pared by 10 bases and J by 6 bases, with 18 bases between. Germline V gives CDR1 MNHEY, CDR2 SMNVEV (reference sequence). The CDR3 is CATGPQGPPEAFF. The CDR3, as DNA: TGTGCCACCGGACCTCAGGGGCCTCCTGAAGCTTTCTTT.

This clonotype was detected many times. The J gene is TRBJ2-7, the V gene TRBV7-9; TRBD1 matches 8 bases. With V trimmed by 5 bases and J by 2 bases, 8 bases remained unmatched. The CDR3 extends over 15 amino acids. CDR1 is SEHNR and CDR2 is FQNEAQ in the germline V gene (reference sequence). This chain's CDR3 is CASSQTRTGPYEQYF. The DNA for the CDR3 is TGTGCCAGCAGCCAGACCCGGACAGGGCCCTACGAGCAGTACTTC. Filled out from reference TRBV7-9 and TRBJ2-7, the complete variable domain reads DTGVSQNPRHKITKRGQNVTFRCDPISEHNRLYWYRQTLGQGPEFLTYFQNEAQLEKSRLLSDRFSAERPKGSFSTLEIQRTEQGDSAMYLCASSQTRTGPYEQYFGPGTRLTVT.

This clonotype was picked up many times. The genes are TRBV25-1 and TRBJ2-5; D is uncertain. This CDR3 spans 14 amino acids. The germline V gene has CDR1 MGHDK and CDR2 SYGVNS. The V end was cut by 0 bases, the J end by 1 base, with 6 bases between. CDR3 nucleotides: TGTGCCAGCAGTGAATACGGGCTCCAAGAGACCCAGTACTTC. It specifies CASSEYGLQETQYF.

This chain links TRBV18 with TRBJ2-1; D is unresolved. The CDR3 consists of 15 residues. Trimming took off 2 bases at V and 0 bases at J, with 8 bases between the two ends. The germline V gene has CDR1 KGHSH and CDR2 LQKENI. For the CDR3, the DNA is TGTGCCAGCTCACCAGACTTACTCTCCTACAATGAGCAGTTCTTC. It encodes CASSPDLLSYNEQFF. Filled out from reference TRBV18 and TRBJ2-1, the complete variable domain reads NAGVMQNPRHLVRRRGQEARLRCSPMKGHSHVYWYRQLPEEGLKFMVYLQKENIIDESGMPKERFSAEFPKEGPSILRIQQVVRGDSAAYFCASSPDLLSYNEQFFGPGTRLTVL.

With respect to this clonotype: Sequence at one end of the junction differs from germline and may be a read error. The rearrangement links TRBV19 to TRBJ2-7; D is possibly TRBD1 or TRBD2 (6 bases each). From germline, CDR1 is LNHDA and CDR2 SQIVND (reference sequence). This CDR3 is 13 amino acids long. The DNA of the CDR3 is TGTGCCAGTAGTATAGAAGGGGGGTACGAGCAGTGCTTC. Translating gives CASSIEGGYEQCF.

This clonotype was seen repeatedly, ten times or more. V is TRBV3-1 and J is TRBJ2-7; D unresolved. CDR1 and CDR2 (germline): LGHDT, YNNKEL (reference sequence). The ends were cut back, 0 bases at V and 4 bases at J, with 13 bases in the middle. The CDR3 covers 15 residues. The CDR3 sequence is CASSQDLRAAYEQYF. The CDR3 bases are TGTGCCAGCAGCCAAGATCTTCGGGCAGCATACGAGCAGTACTTC.

To note about this clonotype: This could be a read error, since a much larger clone is one nucleotide away. The V and J genes are TRBV30 and TRBJ2-5; TRBD1 is a possible D gene (6 bases). CDR3 size: 14 residues. Looked up from germline, CDR1 is GTSNPN and CDR2 is SVGIG (reference sequence). The CDR3 loop is CARSVQGTQETQYF. In nucleotides, the CDR3 is TGTGCCCGGAGTGTTCAGGGGACCCAAGAGACCCAGTACTTC.

This clonotype occurred many times. The chain's CDR3 is CASSHREVYNEQFF. The CDR3 nucleotides are TGTGCCAGCAGCCATCGGGAGGTTTACAATGAGCAGTTCTTC. The chain links TRBV3-1 to TRBJ2-1; TRBD2 matches 7 bases. Losses at the gene ends were 3 bases for V and 4 bases for J; bases not matched to a gene: 3. This CDR3 has 14 amino acids. Germline V gives CDR1 LGHDT, CDR2 YNNKEL (reference sequence).

This chain links TRBV19 with TRBJ2-5; perhaps TRBD2 as D (5 bases). The germline CDR1 and CDR2 sequences are LNHDA and SQIVND (reference sequence). This CDR3 is built from 17 residues. Trimming stripped 5 bases from V and 0 bases from J, with 19 bases between. The CDR3 DNA reads TGTGCCAGTAGTCCCCGAGGGAGCGCATACTACCAAGAGACCCAGTACTTC. Its translation is CASSPRGSAYYQETQYF.

The V call is TRBV9, the J call TRBJ2-2; a possible D gene is TRBD1 (6 bases). V dropped 3 bases and J dropped 2 bases, with 14 bases sitting between them. Germline lookup yields CDR1 SGDLS and CDR2 YYNGEE. CDR3 length: 16 amino acids. CDR3 sequence: CASSEGGHLNTGELFF. The CDR3 DNA is TGTGCCAGCAGCGAAGGGGGACACTTAAACACCGGGGAGCTGTTTTTT.

The gene calls are TRBV9 and TRBJ2-6, with TRBD2 matching 8 bases. This CDR3 is 18 amino acids long. Germline lookup yields CDR1 SGDLS and CDR2 YYNGEE. Losses at the gene ends were 3 bases for V and 1 base for J; bases not matched to a gene: 9. The CDR3 reads CASSAGGDARSGANVLTF. The CDR3 DNA follows: TGTGCCAGCAGCGCCGGGGGGGACGCCCGGTCTGGGGCCAACGTCCTGACTTTC.

This clonotype has at least ten counts. The J gene is TRBJ2-3, the V gene TRBV28; TRBD2 is a possible D gene (6 bases). V lost 6 bases and J lost 1, with 26 bases in between. Germline V gene lookup returns CDR1 MDHEN and CDR2 SYDVKM. The CDR3 runs to 19 residues. This chain's CDR3 is CASSASGAGRGARTDTQYF. CDR3 DNA sequence: TGTGCCAGCAGCGCCTCGGGAGCAGGACGAGGCGCCCGCACAGATACGCAGTATTTT.

About this clonotype itself: At one end the junction does not follow the germline gene, possibly because of a read error. The genes are TRBV28 and TRBJ2-2; D uncertain. The CDR3 extends over 15 amino acids. Germline values: CDR1 MDHEN, CDR2 SYDVKM. The CDR3 is CACSARNPAVGELFF. In DNA, the CDR3 is TGTGCCTGCAGTGCCCGTAATCCGGCCGTCGGGGAGCTGTTTTTT.

At least ten counts were recorded for this clonotype. The chain carries TRBV20-1 and TRBJ2-1, with TRBD2 identical over 9 bases. The CDR3 is 17 residues long. Germline trimming cut 2 bases from V and 4 bases from J; bases unmatched to any gene: 12. Looked up from germline, CDR1 is DFQATT and CDR2 is SNEGSKA (reference sequence). CDR3 DNA sequence: TGCAGTGCTAGAAGCGGGAGGACCGGGGGGATGTACAATGAGCAGTTCTTC. Protein product: CSARSGRTGGMYNEQFF.

The rearrangement links TRBV19 to TRBJ2-1, with TRBD2 matching 7 bases. The ends lost 4 bases at V and 0 bases at J; junction bases unmatched: 6. CDR3 length: 16 residues. Germline V gene data show CDR1 as LNHDA and CDR2 as SQIVND (reference sequence). In DNA, the CDR3 is TGTGCCAGTAGTAGGGGGGGTAGGAACTCCTACAATGAGCAGTTCTTC. It encodes CASSRGGRNSYNEQFF.

V usage is TRBV12-3 or TRBV12-4 and J usage is TRBJ2-2; 10 positions match TRBD2. The CDR3 spans 14 residues. V dropped 6 bases and J dropped 4; count of bases not matched to a gene: 2. CDR3 loop: CASRTSGFTGELFF. The CDR3 DNA reads TGTGCCAGCAGGACTAGCGGGTTCACCGGGGAGCTGTTTTTT.

There are many counts of this clonotype. The CDR3 loop reads CASSVGDGYYGYTF. Written as DNA, the CDR3 is TGTGCCAGCAGTGTGGGGGACGGGTACTATGGCTACACCTTC. The rearrangement uses TRBV2 and TRBJ1-2, with D perhaps TRBD1 (5 bases). Per the germline V gene, CDR1 is SNHLY and CDR2 is FYNNEI. The CDR3 is 14 amino acids. Trimming cost V 4 bases and J 3 bases, with 12 bases left between them.

Ten or more counts support this clonotype. CDR3 sequence: CASRSQGGETQYF. The CDR3 DNA reads as TGTGCCAGCAGATCTCAGGGCGGCGAGACCCAGTACTTC. This chain links TRBV2 with TRBJ2-5; tentative D call: TRBD1 (5 bases). The V and J ends lost 6 bases and 5 bases respectively, with 13 bases between them. This CDR3 region has 13 residues. CDR1 is SNHLY and CDR2 is FYNNEI in the germline V gene.

This clonotype was counted many times. V and J are TRBV12-3 or TRBV12-4 and TRBJ2-1; D call uncertain. V lost 5 bases and J lost 0, with 5 bases in between. This CDR3 spans 13 amino acids. The CDR3 region is CASSRASYNEQFF. CDR3 nucleotides: TGTGCCAGCAGTCGGGCCTCCTACAATGAGCAGTTCTTC.

This clonotype was detected many times. This chain uses TRBV11-2 with TRBJ2-1; 7 bases align to TRBD1. V trimming: 4 bases; J trimming: 6 bases; junction bases outside the gene matches: 18. The CDR3 has 18 residues. The germline V gene has CDR1 SGHAT and CDR2 FQNNGV. The CDR3 DNA reads as TGTGCCAGCAGCTACGACCGGACAGGTCTTCCTGATCTCAATGAGCAGTTCTTC. Protein product: CASSYDRTGLPDLNEQFF.

In its sample, this clonotype was seen a few times. The chain employs TRBV28 and TRBJ2-7, with 8 nucleotides matching TRBD1. With V trimmed by 8 bases and J by 4 bases, 13 bases remained unmatched. Germline V gene lookup returns CDR1 MDHEN and CDR2 SYDVKM. This CDR3 spans 15 amino acids. As DNA, the CDR3 is TGTGCCAGCGGAAATCCACGGGACAGGATTTACGAGCAGTACTTC. Its protein is CASGNPRDRIYEQYF.